The 17 T cell receptor beta chains below were found in one sample sequenced in a study of technical replicates of blood from several donors. Here immunoSEQ multiplex PCR was the method, and the copy in TCRdb shows in-frame clones only, minus some. The sample has roughly 80,000 clones, about 97% seen once. Input material: T cells isolated from PBMCs. Source of these receptors: a human donor in good health.

The chain has TRBV12-5 and TRBJ1-3; maybe TRBD1 (6 bases). The V gene lost 1 base and the J gene lost 4 bases, with 17 bases spanning the gap. This CDR3 has 17 residues. Germline loops: CDR1 LGHNT, CDR2 FRNRAP. The CDR3 DNA is TGTGCTAGTGGTTTGGGCCTTGGGGGCAGGGCGGGAAACACCATATATTTT. Amino acid sequence: CASGLGLGGRAGNTIYF.

This chain joins TRBV11-1 and TRBJ2-3; 9 positions match TRBD2. The CDR3 extends over 16 amino acids. The germline gives CDR1 SGHAT, CDR2 FQDESV (reference sequence). Germline trimming cut 1 base from V and 5 bases from J; bases unmatched to any gene: 7. The CDR3 reads CASSLGPAGGRDTQYF. The CDR3 DNA is TGTGCCAGCAGCTTAGGGCCAGCGGGGGGTCGAGATACGCAGTATTTT.

The chain uses TRBV6-1 and TRBJ1-2; 9 bases map to TRBD1. Trimming cost V 6 bases and J 13 bases; bases outside gene matches: 6. The CDR3 covers 11 residues. From germline, CDR1 is MNHNS and CDR2 SASEGT. As DNA, the CDR3 is TGTGCCAGCAGAAACAGGGGGCAGCGCACCTTC. This codes for CASRNRGQRTF.

The V and J genes are TRBV19 and TRBJ1-4; 9 bases agree with TRBD1. CDR1 and CDR2 (germline): LNHDA, SQIVND (reference sequence). The CDR3 extends over 14 amino acids. The trim removed 5 bases at V and 8 bases at J, leaving 6 bases unmatched. The CDR3 DNA reads TGTGCCAGTAGTCCCGGGACAGGGTACGAAAAACTGTTTTTT. The encoded protein is CASSPGTGYEKLFF.

The chain employs TRBV6-6 and TRBJ2-7, with TRBD2 as a possible D gene (6 bases). The CDR3 consists of 15 residues. V was cut by 6 bases and J by 4 bases, with 19 bases left in between. The V gene's germline CDR1 is MNHNY and CDR2 SVGAGI (reference sequence). The CDR3: CASRYLQGGSYEQYF. DNA for the CDR3: TGTGCCAGCAGGTATCTGCAGGGAGGCTCGTACGAGCAGTACTTC.

The chain combines TRBV2 with TRBJ2-4; 13 positions agree with TRBD2. The germline V gene encodes CDR1 SNHLY and CDR2 FYNNEI. CDR3 length equals 16 residues. Germline trimming cut 7 bases from V and 0 bases from J; bases unmatched to any gene: 3. CDR3 DNA: TGTGCCAGCACCGGGACTAGCGGGATAGCCAAAAACATTCAGTACTTC. Translated, it gives CASTGTSGIAKNIQYF.

Worth noting for this clone: The sample has other DNA sequences that encode this CDR3 too. The genes are TRBV5-8 and TRBJ1-1; a possible D gene is TRBD1 (6 bases). The ends were cut back, 4 bases at V and 7 bases at J, with 8 bases in the middle. From germline, CDR1 is SGHTS and CDR2 YDEGEE. This CDR3 is 11 amino acids long. The CDR3 loop reads CASSPGHEAFF. The CDR3 DNA reads as TGTGCCAGCAGCCCGGGACATGAAGCTTTCTTT.

The chain joins TRBV4-1 to TRBJ2-6; maybe TRBD2 (6 bases). The CDR3 covers 16 residues. V lost 6 bases and J 0 bases, leaving 12 bases between the germline ends. Germline values: CDR1 MGHRA, CDR2 YSYEKL. This CDR3 is CASRKGGGSGANVLTF. CDR3 in DNA: TGCGCCAGCAGAAAGGGAGGAGGCTCTGGGGCCAACGTCCTGACTTTC.

This chain joins TRBV30 and TRBJ2-3; TRBD2 agrees at 7 bases. The V gene's germline CDR1 is GTSNPN and CDR2 SVGIG (reference sequence). Trimming at V came to 0 bases and at J to 5 bases, leaving 14 bases not matched to a gene. The CDR3 totals 17 residues. The DNA for the CDR3 is TGTGCCTGGAGTGTACCCTCCGGCGGGCGGGGGAGAGATACGCAGTATTTT. This gives the protein CAWSVPSGGRGRDTQYF. Combining the CDR3 with reference TRBV30 and TRBJ2-3 gives the whole variable domain SQTIHQWPATLVQPVGSPLSLECTVEGTSNPNLYWYRQAAGRGLQLLFYSVGIGQISSEVPQNLSASRPQDRQFILSSKKLLLSDSGFYLCAWSVPSGGRGRDTQYFGPGTRLTVL.

CDR3 amino acids: CATSRAGIVDGYTF. The CDR3 DNA sequence: TGTGCCACCAGCAGAGCAGGTATCGTAGATGGCTACACCTTC. This chain uses TRBV15 with TRBJ1-2; D ambiguous. Trimming shortened V by 1 base and J by 6 bases, and 12 bases separated the two germline ends. This CDR3 comprises 14 residues. Germline CDR1 LNHNV, CDR2 YYDKDF (reference sequence).

The chain is built from TRBV19 and TRBJ2-3; 8 bases map to TRBD1. CDR1 is LNHDA, CDR2 SQIVND, per germline (reference sequence). CDR3 length equals 15 residues. V shed 9 bases and J 2 bases; nucleotides not matched to a gene: 10. CDR3 loop: CARESRDRNTDTQYF. CDR3 nucleotides: TGTGCCAGAGAGTCCCGGGACAGGAACACAGATACGCAGTATTTT.

This sequence joins TRBV30 and TRBJ1-3; possible D gene TRBD1, 5 bases. The ends were cut back, 0 bases at V and 1 base at J, with 7 bases in the middle. The germline V gene encodes CDR1 GTSNPN and CDR2 SVGIG (reference sequence). The CDR3 sequence is 14 residues long. In DNA form, the CDR3 reads TGTGCCTGGAGTGTACAGGTGTCTGGAAACACCATATATTTT. This sequence encodes CAWSVQVSGNTIYF. Full variable domain (rest looked up from reference TRBV30 and TRBJ1-3): SQTIHQWPATLVQPVGSPLSLECTVEGTSNPNLYWYRQAAGRGLQLLFYSVGIGQISSEVPQNLSASRPQDRQFILSSKKLLLSDSGFYLCAWSVQVSGNTIYFGEGSWLTVV.

The chain links TRBV6-4 to TRBJ2-2, with 8 bases that match TRBD1. Per germline, CDR1 MRHNA and CDR2 SNTAGT. CDR3 size: 14 residues. V was pared by 8 bases and J by 3 bases, with 5 bases of the junction left unmatched. CDR3 coding DNA: TGTGCCAGCCGACCGACAGGGGACACCGGGGAGCTGTTTTTT. Translating gives CASRPTGDTGELFF.

Written as DNA, the CDR3 is TGTGCCAGCAGCAGCCAGCGCTCCTACAATGAGCAGTTCTTC. Protein product: CASSSQRSYNEQFF. This chain joins TRBV4-2 and TRBJ2-1; D is unclear. The germline CDR1 and CDR2 sequences are LGHNA and YNFKEQ. V was shortened by 5 bases and J by 0 bases, with 8 bases between the two germline ends. The CDR3 runs 14 residues.

This clone was seen only once. The CDR3 DNA is TGTGCCAGCAGTTTAAGGGCAATAGCGGGAACGGTCCACTACGAGCAGTACTTC. Amino acid sequence: CASSLRAIAGTVHYEQYF. The rearrangement joins TRBV28 to TRBJ2-7; 8 nucleotides align to TRBD2. Germline V gene data show CDR1 as MDHEN and CDR2 as SYDVKM. V gave up 2 bases and J gave up 3 bases; unmatched junction bases: 15. There are 18 residues in the CDR3.

V usage is TRBV7-8 and J usage is TRBJ2-1; TRBD2 agrees at 9 bases. V lost 5 bases to trimming and J lost 8 bases; unmatched junction nucleotides: 22. Germline loops: CDR1 SGHVS, CDR2 FQNEAQ. This CDR3 region has 19 residues. The CDR3 nucleotides read TGTGCCAGCAGCCCTCTCAGGGAAGTGTTTAGCGGGAGTTTCCATGAGCAGTTCTTC. It encodes CASSPLREVFSGSFHEQFF.

The chain has TRBV7-9 and TRBJ2-7; no definite D call. The V gene's germline CDR1 is SEHNR and CDR2 FQNEAQ (reference sequence). Trimming took 4 bases from V and 5 from J, leaving 15 bases between them. This CDR3 comprises 14 residues. CDR3 sequence: CASSSARHPDEQYF. The CDR3 region has the DNA TGTGCCAGCAGCTCCGCCCGACACCCGGACGAGCAGTACTTC. The complete variable domain, with remaining parts taken from reference TRBV7-9 and TRBJ2-7, reads DTGVSQNPRHKITKRGQNVTFRCDPISEHNRLYWYRQTLGQGPEFLTYFQNEAQLEKSRLLSDRFSAERPKGSFSTLEIQRTEQGDSAMYLCASSSARHPDEQYFGPGTRLTVT.